The 4 T cell receptor beta chains below were found in one sample sequenced in a study of OX40 agonist ivuxolimab in advanced cancers. Receptor amplification or capture employed the immunoSEQ multiplex PCR assay. Sourced from immuneACCESS, this table was stored by TCRdb with only in-frame sequences that have V and J called. A share of the clones is absent; for the studies checked, an unresolved V gene accounts for under half, and the remainder has no known explanation. This sample holds tens of thousands of clones; approximately 86% were observed only once. Around 3.5% of the sample goes to the ten largest clones. The material sequenced was CD4+ or CD8+ T cells sorted from blood, taken in a trial of the OX40 agonist ivuxolimab. The receptors were gathered from an adult with an advanced solid tumor such as melanoma, head and neck, liver or kidney cancer.

This clone showed up just once. This CDR3 reads CASSYSGRTDTQYF. The CDR3 DNA is TGTGCCAGCAGTTACTCGGGCAGAACAGATACGCAGTATTTT. The rearrangement joins TRBV6-5 to TRBJ2-3; no firm D call. The CDR3 consists of 14 residues. V dropped 0 bases and J dropped 3 bases, with 7 bases sitting between them. The germline V gene has CDR1 MNHEY and CDR2 SVGAGI.

This chain uses TRBV11-2 with TRBJ1-4; tentatively, D is TRBD1 (5 bases). Germline CDR1 and CDR2: SGHAT and FQNNGV. The germline V and J ends were trimmed by 5 bases and 4 bases, with 14 bases remaining between them. This CDR3 region has 15 residues. The CDR3 sequence: CASSPGGRLNEKLFF. The CDR3 DNA sequence: TGTGCCAGCAGCCCCGGGGGACGACTTAATGAAAAACTGTTTTTT.

V and J are TRBV9 and TRBJ2-5; TRBD1 agrees at 10 bases. CDR3 size: 16 residues. Germline V gene sequence: CDR1 SGDLS, CDR2 YYNGEE. Losses at the gene ends were 3 bases for V and 1 base for J; bases not matched to a gene: 6. CDR3 loop: CASSARGTGVQETQYF. The CDR3 DNA sequence: TGTGCCAGCAGCGCTCGCGGGACAGGGGTCCAAGAGACCCAGTACTTC.

The chain joins TRBV28 to TRBJ2-5; tentatively, D is TRBD1 or TRBD2 (5 bases each). V gave up 5 bases and J gave up 3 bases, with 19 bases separating them. Germline loops: CDR1 MDHEN, CDR2 SYDVKM. The CDR3 sequence is 16 residues long. The CDR3, as DNA: TGTGCCAGCAGTCCCCGGACATCGGGGTTTGAAGAGACCCAGTACTTC. It translates to CASSPRTSGFEETQYF. Full variable domain (missing parts from reference TRBV28 and TRBJ2-5): DVKVTQSSRYLVKRTGEKVFLECVQDMDHENMFWYRQDPGLGLRLIYFSYDVKMKEKGDIPEGYSVSREKKERFSLILESASTNQTSMYLCASSPRTSGFEETQYFGPGTRLLVL.